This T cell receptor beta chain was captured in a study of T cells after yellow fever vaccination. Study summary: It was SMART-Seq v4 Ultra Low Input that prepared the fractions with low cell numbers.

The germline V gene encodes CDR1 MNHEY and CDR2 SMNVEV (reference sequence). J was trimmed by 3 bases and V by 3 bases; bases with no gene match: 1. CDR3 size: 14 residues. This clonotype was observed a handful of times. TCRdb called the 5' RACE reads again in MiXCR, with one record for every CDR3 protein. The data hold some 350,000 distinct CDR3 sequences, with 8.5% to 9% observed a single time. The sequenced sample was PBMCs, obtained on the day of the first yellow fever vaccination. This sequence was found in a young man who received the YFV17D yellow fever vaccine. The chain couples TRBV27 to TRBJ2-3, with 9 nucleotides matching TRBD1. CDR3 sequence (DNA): TGTGCCAGCAGTTTCGGGACAGGGACAGATACGCAGTATTTT. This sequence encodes CASSFGTGTDTQYF.